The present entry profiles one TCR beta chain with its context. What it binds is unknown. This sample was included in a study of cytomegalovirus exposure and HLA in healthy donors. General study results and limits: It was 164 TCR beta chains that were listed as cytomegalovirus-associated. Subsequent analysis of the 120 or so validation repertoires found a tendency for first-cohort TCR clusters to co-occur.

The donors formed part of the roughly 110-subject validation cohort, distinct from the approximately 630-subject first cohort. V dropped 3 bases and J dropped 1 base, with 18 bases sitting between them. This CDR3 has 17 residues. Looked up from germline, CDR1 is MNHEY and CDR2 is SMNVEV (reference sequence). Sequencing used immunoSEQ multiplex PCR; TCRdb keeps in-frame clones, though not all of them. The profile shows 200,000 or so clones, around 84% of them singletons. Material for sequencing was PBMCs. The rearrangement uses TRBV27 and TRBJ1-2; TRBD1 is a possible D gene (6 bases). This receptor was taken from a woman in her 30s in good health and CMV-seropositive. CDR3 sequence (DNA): TGTGCCAGCAGTTTCCGGCCAGGGGATTTTTATAACTATGGCTACACCTTC. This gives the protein CASSFRPGDFYNYGYTF.